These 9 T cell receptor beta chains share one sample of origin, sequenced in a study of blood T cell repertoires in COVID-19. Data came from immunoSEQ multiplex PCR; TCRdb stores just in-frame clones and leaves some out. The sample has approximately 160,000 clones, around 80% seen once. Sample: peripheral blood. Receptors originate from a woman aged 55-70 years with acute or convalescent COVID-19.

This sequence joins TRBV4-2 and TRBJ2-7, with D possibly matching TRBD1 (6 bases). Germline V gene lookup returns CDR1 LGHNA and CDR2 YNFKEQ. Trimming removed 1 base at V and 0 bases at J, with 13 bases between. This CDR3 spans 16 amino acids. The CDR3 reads CASSQGHQGPSYEQYF. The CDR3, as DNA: TGTGCCAGCAGCCAAGGGCACCAGGGGCCCTCCTACGAGCAGTACTTC.

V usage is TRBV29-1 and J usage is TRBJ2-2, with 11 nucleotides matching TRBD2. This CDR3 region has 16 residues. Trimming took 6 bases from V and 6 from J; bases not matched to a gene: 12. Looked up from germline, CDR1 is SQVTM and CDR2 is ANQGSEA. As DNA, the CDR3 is TGCAGCGTCAAACTAGCGGGGGTTACCTGGTCCGGGGAGCTGTTTTTT. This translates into CSVKLAGVTWSGELFF.

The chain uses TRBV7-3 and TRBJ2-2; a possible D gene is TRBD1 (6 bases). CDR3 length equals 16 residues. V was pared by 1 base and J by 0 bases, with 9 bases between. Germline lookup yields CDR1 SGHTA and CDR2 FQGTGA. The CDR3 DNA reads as TGTGCCAGCAGCTTAAACAGGGCCACGAACACCGGGGAGCTGTTTTTT. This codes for CASSLNRATNTGELFF. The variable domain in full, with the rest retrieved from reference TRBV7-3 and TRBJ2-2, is GAGVSQTPSNKVTEKGKYVELRCDPISGHTALYWYRQSLGQGPEFLIYFQGTGAADDSGLPNDRFFAVRPEGSVSTLKIQRTERGDSAVYLCASSLNRATNTGELFFGEGSRLTVL.

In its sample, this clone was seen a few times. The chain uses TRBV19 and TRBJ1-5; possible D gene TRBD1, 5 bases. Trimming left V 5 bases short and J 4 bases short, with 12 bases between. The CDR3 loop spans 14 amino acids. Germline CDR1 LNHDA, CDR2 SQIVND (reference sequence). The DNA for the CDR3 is TGTGCCAGTAGTTTAAGATCAGGGAATCAGCCCCAGCATTTT. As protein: CASSLRSGNQPQHF.

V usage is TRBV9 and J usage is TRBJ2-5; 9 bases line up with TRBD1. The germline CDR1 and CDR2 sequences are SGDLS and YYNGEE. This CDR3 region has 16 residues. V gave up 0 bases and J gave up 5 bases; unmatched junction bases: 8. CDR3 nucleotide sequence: TGTGCCAGCAGCGTAGGGACAGGGGTTGTAGGGGAGACCCAGTACTTC. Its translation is CASSVGTGVVGETQYF.

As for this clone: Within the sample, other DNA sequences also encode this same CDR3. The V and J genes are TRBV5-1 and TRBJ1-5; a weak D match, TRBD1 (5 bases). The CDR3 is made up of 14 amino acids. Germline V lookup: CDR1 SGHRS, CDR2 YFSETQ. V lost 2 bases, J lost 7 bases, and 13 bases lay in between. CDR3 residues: CASSLEGGGQPQHF. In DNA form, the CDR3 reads TGCGCCAGCAGCTTAGAGGGCGGGGGGCAGCCCCAGCATTTT. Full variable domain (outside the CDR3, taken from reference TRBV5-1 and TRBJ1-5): KAGVTQTPRYLIKTRGQQVTLSCSPISGHRSVSWYQQTPGQGLQFLFEYFSETQRNKGNFPGRFSGRQFSNSRSEMNVSTLELGDSALYLCASSLEGGGQPQHFGDGTRLSIL.

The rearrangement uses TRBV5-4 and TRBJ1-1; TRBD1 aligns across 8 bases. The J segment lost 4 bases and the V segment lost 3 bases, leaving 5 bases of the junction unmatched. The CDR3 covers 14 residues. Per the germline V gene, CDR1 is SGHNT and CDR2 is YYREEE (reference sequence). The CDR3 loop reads CASSYGTGGTEAFF. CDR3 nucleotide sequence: TGTGCCAGCAGCTATGGGACAGGTGGCACTGAAGCTTTCTTT. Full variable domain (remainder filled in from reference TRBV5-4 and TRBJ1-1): ETGVTQSPTHLIKTRGQQVTLRCSSQSGHNTVSWYQQALGQGPQFIFQYYREEENGRGNFPPRFSGLQFPNYSSELNVNALELDDSALYLCASSYGTGGTEAFFGQGTRLTVV.

CDR3 sequence (DNA): TGCAGTGCAAGTCAGGGCTCTGGAAACACCATATATTTT. Encoded protein: CSASQGSGNTIYF. The rearrangement uses TRBV20-1 and TRBJ1-3; tentatively, D is TRBD1 (5 bases). Germline V CDR1 and CDR2: DFQATT, SNEGSKA (reference sequence). The CDR3 sequence is 13 residues long. The germline V and J ends were trimmed by 6 bases and 0 bases, with 9 bases remaining between them.

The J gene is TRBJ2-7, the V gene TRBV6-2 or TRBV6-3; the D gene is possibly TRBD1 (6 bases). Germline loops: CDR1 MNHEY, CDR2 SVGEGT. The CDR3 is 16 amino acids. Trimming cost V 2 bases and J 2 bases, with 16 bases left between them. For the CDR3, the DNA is TGTGCCAGCAGTTACCGAGAATCACAGGGAACCTACGAGCAGTACTTC. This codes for CASSYRESQGTYEQYF.